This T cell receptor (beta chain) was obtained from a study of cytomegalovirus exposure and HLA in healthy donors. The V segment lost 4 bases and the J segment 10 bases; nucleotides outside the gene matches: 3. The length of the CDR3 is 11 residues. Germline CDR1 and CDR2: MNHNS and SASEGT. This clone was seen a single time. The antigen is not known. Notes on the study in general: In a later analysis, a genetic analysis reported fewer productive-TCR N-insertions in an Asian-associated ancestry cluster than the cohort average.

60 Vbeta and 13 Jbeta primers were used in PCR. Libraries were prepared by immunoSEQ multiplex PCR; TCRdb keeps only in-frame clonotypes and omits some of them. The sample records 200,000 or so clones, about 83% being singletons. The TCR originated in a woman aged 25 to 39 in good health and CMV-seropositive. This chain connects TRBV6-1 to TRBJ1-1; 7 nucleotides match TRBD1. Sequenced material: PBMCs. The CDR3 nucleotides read TGTGCCAGCAGTGGACAGGGACGAGCTTTCTTT. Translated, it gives CASSGQGRAFF.